These T cell receptor beta chains were read from a single sample in a study of human CD8 memory T cell subsets. From its re-call of the 5' RACE reads, TCRdb lists each CDR3 protein once, without DNA. The sample includes about 7,000 distinct CDR3 sequences. What was sequenced was CD8+ stem-like memory T cells (TSCM and TCM) sorted from PBMCs. Every receptor here comes from a human donor in good health. Both conserved end residues are part of each CDR3. A clone size is listed for some rows: how often the clone was seen (once, few, many), or a class if it is expanded.

TRBJ2-5 | TRBV3-1 | 12 | . | CASSSAGGAQYF
TRBJ2-5 | TRBV10-2 | 17 | . | CASSESRLAGLGETQYF
TRBJ2-7 | TRBV10-3 | 14 | . | CAISETPEGYEQYF
TRBJ2-1 | TRBV28 | 15 | . | CASSLATSGINEQFF
TRBJ2-1 | TRBV4-2 | 18 | . | CASSQASGSLSSYNEQFF
TRBJ1-4 | TRBV7-9 | 18 | . | CASSPWFGVTTTNEKLFF
TRBJ1-1 | TRBV7-9 | 11 | . | CASSLAPEAFF
TRBJ1-1 | TRBV10-1 | 13 | . | CASSVRGRTEAFF
TRBJ1-2 | TRBV7-9 | 15 | . | CASSSRDRADYGYTF
TRBJ1-5 | TRBV19 | 14 | medium-sized | CASSPTGAVQPQHF
TRBJ2-3 | TRBV9 | 14 | . | CASSVDPGTDTQYF
TRBJ2-1 | TRBV6-2/TRBV6-3 | 16 | . | CASSYVDPEALDEQFF
TRBJ2-4 | TRBV24-1 | 13 | . | CATSDPLKNIQYF
TRBJ2-5 | TRBV28 | 13 | . | CASSLIEQETQYF
TRBJ2-7 | TRBV20-1 | 15 | . | CSARGEREGSYEQYF
TRBJ2-1 | TRBV7-2 | 15 | . | CASSLVGAGKNEQFF
TRBJ2-2 | TRBV7-7 | 20 | . | CASSLAIRSGGKPNTGELFF
TRBJ2-1 | TRBV5-1 | 16 | . | CASSGTAIASSNEQFF
TRBJ2-2 | TRBV20-1 | 11 | . | CSARESGELFF
TRBJ2-1 | TRBV7-9 | 13 | . | CASSRQGANEQFF
TRBJ2-3 | TRBV2 | 14 | medium-sized | CASSEGRGRDTQYF
TRBJ1-5 | TRBV27 | 14 | . | CASRFLGPDQPQHF
TRBJ1-2 | TRBV13 | 17 | . | CASSLEGIGAGNYGYTF
TRBJ1-1 | TRBV20-1 | 13 | . | CSASRTGETEAFF
TRBJ2-5 | TRBV2 | 15 | . | CASSEYGGASETQYF
TRBJ2-3 | TRBV7-9 | 14 | . | CASIPGLAGDTQYF
TRBJ2-1 | TRBV5-1 | 15 | . | CASSRGLADDNEQFF
TRBJ1-5 | TRBV4-2 | 14 | . | CASSQGQENQPQHF